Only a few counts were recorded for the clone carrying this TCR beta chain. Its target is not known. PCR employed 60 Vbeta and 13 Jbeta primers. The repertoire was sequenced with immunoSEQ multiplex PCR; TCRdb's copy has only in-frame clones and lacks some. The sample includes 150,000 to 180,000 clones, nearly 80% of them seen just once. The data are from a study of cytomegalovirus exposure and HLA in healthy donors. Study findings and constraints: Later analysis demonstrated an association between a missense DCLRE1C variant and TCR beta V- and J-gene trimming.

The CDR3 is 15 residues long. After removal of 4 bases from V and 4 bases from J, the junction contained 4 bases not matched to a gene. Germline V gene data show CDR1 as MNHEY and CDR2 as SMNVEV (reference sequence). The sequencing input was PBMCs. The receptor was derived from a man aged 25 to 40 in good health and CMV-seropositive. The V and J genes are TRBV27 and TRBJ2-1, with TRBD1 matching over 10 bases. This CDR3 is CASSSGTGVYNEQFF. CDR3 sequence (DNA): TGTGCCAGCAGTTCCGGGACAGGGGTTTACAATGAGCAGTTCTTC.